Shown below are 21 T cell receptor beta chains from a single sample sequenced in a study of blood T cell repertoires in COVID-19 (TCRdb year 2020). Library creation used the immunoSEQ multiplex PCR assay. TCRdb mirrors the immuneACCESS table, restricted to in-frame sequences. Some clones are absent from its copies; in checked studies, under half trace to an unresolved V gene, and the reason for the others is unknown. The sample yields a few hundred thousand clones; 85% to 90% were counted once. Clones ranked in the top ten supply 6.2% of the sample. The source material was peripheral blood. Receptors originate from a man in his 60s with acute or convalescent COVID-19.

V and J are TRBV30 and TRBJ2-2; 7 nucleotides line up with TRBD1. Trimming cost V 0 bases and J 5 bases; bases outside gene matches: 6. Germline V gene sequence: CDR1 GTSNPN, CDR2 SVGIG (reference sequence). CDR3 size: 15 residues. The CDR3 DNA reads TGTGCCTGGAGTGTACCCGGGACAGTGACCGGGGAGCTGTTTTTT. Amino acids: CAWSVPGTVTGELFF.

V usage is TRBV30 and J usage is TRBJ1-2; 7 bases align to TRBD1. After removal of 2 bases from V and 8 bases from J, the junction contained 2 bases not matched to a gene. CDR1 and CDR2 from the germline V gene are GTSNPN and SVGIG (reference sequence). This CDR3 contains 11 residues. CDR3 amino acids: CAWSQGGGYTF. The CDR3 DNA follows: TGTGCCTGGAGTCAGGGGGGAGGCTACACCTTC.

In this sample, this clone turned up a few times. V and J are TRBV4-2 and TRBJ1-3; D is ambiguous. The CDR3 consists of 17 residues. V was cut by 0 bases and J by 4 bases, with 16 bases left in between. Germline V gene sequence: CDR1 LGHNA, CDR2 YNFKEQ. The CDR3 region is CASSQDLVQGGGNTIYF. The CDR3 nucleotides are TGTGCCAGCAGCCAAGATCTCGTCCAAGGCGGCGGAAACACCATATATTTT.

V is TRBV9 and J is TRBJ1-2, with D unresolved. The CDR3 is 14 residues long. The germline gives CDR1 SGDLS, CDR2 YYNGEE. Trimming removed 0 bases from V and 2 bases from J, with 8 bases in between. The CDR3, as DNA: TGTGCCAGCAGCGTAGGCGGGTTAAACTATGGCTACACCTTC. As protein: CASSVGGLNYGYTF.

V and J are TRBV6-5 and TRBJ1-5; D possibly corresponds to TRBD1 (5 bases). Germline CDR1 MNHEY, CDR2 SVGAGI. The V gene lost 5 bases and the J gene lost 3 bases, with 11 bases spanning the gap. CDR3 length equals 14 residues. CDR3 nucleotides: TGTGCCAGCAGTAGGGCGGGGGACAATCAGCCCCAGCATTTT. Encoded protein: CASSRAGDNQPQHF.

This chain's CDR3 is CASSVGASTDTQYF. The CDR3 DNA follows: TGTGCCAGCAGTGTGGGAGCTAGCACAGATACGCAGTATTTT. V is TRBV5-4 and J is TRBJ2-3; perhaps TRBD2 as D (5 bases). This CDR3 has 14 amino acids. CDR1 and CDR2 from the germline V gene are SGHNT and YYREEE (reference sequence). Trimming shortened V by 5 bases and J by 0 bases, and 10 bases separated the two germline ends.

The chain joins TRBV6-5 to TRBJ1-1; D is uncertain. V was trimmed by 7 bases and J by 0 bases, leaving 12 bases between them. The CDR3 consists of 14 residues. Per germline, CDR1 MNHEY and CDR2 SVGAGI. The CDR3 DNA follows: TGTGCCAGCAATAGAGACATCCTGAACACTGAAGCTTTCTTT. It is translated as CASNRDILNTEAFF.

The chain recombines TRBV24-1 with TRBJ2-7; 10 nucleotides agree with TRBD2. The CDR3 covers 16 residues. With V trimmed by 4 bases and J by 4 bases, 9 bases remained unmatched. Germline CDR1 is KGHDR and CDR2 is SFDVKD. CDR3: CATSDTGTSEEYEQYF. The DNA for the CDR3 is TGTGCCACCAGTGACACCGGGACTAGCGAGGAGTACGAGCAGTACTTC.

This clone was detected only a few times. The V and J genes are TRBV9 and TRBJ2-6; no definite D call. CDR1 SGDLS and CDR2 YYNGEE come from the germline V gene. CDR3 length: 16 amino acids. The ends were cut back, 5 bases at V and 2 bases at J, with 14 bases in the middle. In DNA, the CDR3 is TGTGCCAGCAGTTCCGCCCCGGTTCCTGGGGCCAACGTCCTGACTTTC. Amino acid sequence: CASSSAPVPGANVLTF.

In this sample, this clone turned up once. The CDR3, as DNA: TGTGCCAGCAGCCCGAGGGCTAACAGGGTCACCGGGGAGCTGTTTTTT. Translated, it gives CASSPRANRVTGELFF. This rearrangement joins TRBV11-1 to TRBJ2-2; TRBD1 is a possible D gene (6 bases). The V end lost 5 bases, the J end lost 4 bases, and 17 bases lay between the germline ends. The germline gives CDR1 SGHAT, CDR2 FQDESV (reference sequence). The CDR3 runs to 16 residues.

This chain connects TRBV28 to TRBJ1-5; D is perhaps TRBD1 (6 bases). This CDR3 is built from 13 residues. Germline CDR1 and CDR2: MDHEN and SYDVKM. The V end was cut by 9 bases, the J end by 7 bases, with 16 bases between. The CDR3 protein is CASLQGGVQPQHF. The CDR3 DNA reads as TGTGCCAGTTTACAGGGCGGTGTCCAGCCCCAGCATTTT.

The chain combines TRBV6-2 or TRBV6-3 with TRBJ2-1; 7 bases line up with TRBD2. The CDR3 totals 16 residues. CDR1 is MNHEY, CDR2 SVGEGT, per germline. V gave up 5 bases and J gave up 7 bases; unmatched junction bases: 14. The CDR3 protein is CASSLWTRRRENEQFF. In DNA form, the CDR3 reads TGTGCCAGCAGTCTTTGGACTAGAAGAAGAGAGAATGAGCAGTTCTTC.

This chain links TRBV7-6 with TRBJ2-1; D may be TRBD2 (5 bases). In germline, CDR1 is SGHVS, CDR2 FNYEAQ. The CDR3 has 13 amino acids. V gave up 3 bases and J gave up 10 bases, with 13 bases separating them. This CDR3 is CASSFEGGREQFF. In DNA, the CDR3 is TGTGCCAGCAGCTTTGAGGGTGGGCGGGAGCAGTTCTTC.

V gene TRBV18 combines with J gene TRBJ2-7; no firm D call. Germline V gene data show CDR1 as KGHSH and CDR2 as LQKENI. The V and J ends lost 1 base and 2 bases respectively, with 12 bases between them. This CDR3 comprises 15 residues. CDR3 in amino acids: CASSPLNADTYEQYF. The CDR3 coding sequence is TGTGCCAGCTCACCACTAAACGCGGATACCTACGAGCAGTACTTC.

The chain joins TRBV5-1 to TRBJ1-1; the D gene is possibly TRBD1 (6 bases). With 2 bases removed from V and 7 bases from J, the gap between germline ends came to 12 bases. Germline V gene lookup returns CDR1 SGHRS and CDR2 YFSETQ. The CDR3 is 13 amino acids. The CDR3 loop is CASSLSGVGEAFF. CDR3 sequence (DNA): TGCGCCAGCAGCTTATCAGGGGTCGGTGAAGCTTTCTTT.

The CDR3 DNA reads TGTGCCAGCAGCTTGGGGAGGGGAAACACCATATATTTT. Translated, it gives CASSLGRGNTIYF. The chain has TRBV7-6 and TRBJ1-3; no clear D gene. Germline CDR1 SGHVS, CDR2 FNYEAQ. V was cut by 3 bases and J by 4 bases, with 7 bases left in between. This CDR3 is built from 13 residues.

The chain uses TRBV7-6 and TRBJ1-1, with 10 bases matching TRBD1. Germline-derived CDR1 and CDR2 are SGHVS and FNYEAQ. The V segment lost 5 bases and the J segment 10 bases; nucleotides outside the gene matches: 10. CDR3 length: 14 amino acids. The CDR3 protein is CASSPRDRGGAAFF. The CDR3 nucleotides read TGTGCCAGCAGCCCCCGGGACAGGGGAGGGGCAGCTTTCTTT.

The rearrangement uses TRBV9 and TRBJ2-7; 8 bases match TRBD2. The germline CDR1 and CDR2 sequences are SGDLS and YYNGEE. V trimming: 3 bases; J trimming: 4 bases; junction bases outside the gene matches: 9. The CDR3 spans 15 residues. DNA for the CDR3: TGTGCCAGCAGCGGACGCGGCGGGAGGTCGTACGAGCAGTACTTC. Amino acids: CASSGRGGRSYEQYF.

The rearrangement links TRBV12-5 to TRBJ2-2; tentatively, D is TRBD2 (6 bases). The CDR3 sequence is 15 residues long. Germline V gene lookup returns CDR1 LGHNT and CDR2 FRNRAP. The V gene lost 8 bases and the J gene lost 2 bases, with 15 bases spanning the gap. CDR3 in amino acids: CASSQTRLNTGELFF. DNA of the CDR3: TGTGCTAGTTCCCAGACTAGGTTAAACACCGGGGAGCTGTTTTTT. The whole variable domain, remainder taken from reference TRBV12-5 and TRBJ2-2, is DARVTQTPRHKVTEMGQEVTMRCQPILGHNTVFWYRQTMMQGLELLAYFRNRAPLDDSGMPKDRFSAEMPDATLATLKIQPSEPRDSAVYFCASSQTRLNTGELFFGEGSRLTVL.

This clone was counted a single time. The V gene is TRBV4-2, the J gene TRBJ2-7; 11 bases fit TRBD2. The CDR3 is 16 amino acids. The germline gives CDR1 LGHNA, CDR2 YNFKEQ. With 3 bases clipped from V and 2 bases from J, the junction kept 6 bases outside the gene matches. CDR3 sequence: CASSQATSGSPYEQYF. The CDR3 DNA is TGTGCCAGCAGCCAGGCCACTAGCGGGAGCCCCTACGAGCAGTACTTC.

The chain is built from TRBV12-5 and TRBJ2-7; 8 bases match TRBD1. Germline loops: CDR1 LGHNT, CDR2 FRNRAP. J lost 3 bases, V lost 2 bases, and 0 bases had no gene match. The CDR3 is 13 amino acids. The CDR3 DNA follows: TGTGCTAGTGGTTTGACAGGGGGCTACGAGCAGTACTTC. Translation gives CASGLTGGYEQYF.